The T cell receptor beta chain described here comes from a study of blood T cell repertoires in COVID-19. Sequencing used immunoSEQ multiplex PCR; TCRdb keeps in-frame clones, though not all of them. Of 55,000 to 65,000 clones in the sample, about 90% were seen once. This clone was picked up a small number of times. V shed 4 bases, J shed 7 bases, and the junction held 5 bases outside the gene matches. Germline V gene lookup returns CDR1 GTSNPN and CDR2 SVGIG (reference sequence). This CDR3 is built from 13 residues. This chain uses TRBV30 with TRBJ2-2; 8 bases map to TRBD1. The specimen sequenced was peripheral blood. The origin of this receptor is a man in his sixties with active or convalescent COVID-19. CDR3 bases: TGTGCCTGGAAAGGACAGGGAGACGGGGAGCTGTTTTTT. Translation gives CAWKGQGDGELFF.